One sample yielded the 5 T cell receptor beta chains listed below, sequenced in a study of blood T cells in healthy people across ages. A J-beta primer mix and a sample-barcoded 5' primer were used in a second PCR of about 7 to 12 cycles. TCRdb reprocessed the 5' RACE reads with MiXCR, giving one entry per CDR3 protein. The repertoire holds approximately 780,000 distinct CDR3 sequences, with approximately 24% as singletons. Separately, the same data were catalogued under a study of T cells of mothers and their children.

The sequenced sample was blood. The source of these receptors is a boy aged 5-17 years in good health.

J is TRBJ2-2 and V is TRBV20-1, with 8 bases identical to TRBD1. The CDR3 is made up of 17 amino acids. Germline V gene data show CDR1 as DFQATT and CDR2 as SNEGSKA (reference sequence). Germline trimming cut 4 bases from V and 5 bases from J; bases unmatched to any gene: 15. The CDR3 region is CSATRPLTGAGTGELFF. In nucleotides, the CDR3 is TGCAGTGCTACCCGACCCTTGACAGGGGCAGGAACCGGGGAGCTGTTTTTT.

The chain employs TRBV14 and TRBJ1-5, with D possibly TRBD1 on 6 matching bases. The CDR3 runs to 16 residues. The germline V gene has CDR1 SGHDN and CDR2 FVKESK. V lost 0 bases to trimming and J lost 6 bases, with 15 bases between them. DNA of the CDR3: TGTGCCAGCAGCCAAGAGCAGGGGCTCAATTTTCAGCCCCAGCATTTT. It codes for CASSQEQGLNFQPQHF.

This clonotype was recorded a few times. The chain is built from TRBV6-7 and TRBJ1-2, with 7 bases matching TRBD1. TRBV6-7 counts as an open reading frame of uncertain function. The CDR3 runs to 16 residues. Trimming removed 6 bases from V and 1 base from J; junction bases left unmatched: 11. The CDR3 DNA reads TGTGCCAGCAGCCCTATGGGGGACAGTTTTAACTATGGCTACACCTTC. Amino acid sequence: CASSPMGDSFNYGYTF.

This clonotype was picked up a small number of times. V gene TRBV15 combines with J gene TRBJ2-2; D remains unclear. The length of the CDR3 is 13 residues. V was pared by 5 bases and J by 6 bases, with 10 bases between. Germline V CDR1 and CDR2: LNHNV, YYDKDF (reference sequence). The CDR3 protein is CATSPQTSGELFF. The CDR3 nucleotides read TGTGCCACCAGCCCCCAGACGTCCGGGGAGCTGTTTTTT.

CDR3 coding DNA: TGTGCCAGCAGCCCCCACCCCGCAACGAAAAACATTCAGTACTTC. Its translation is CASSPHPATKNIQYF. V and J are TRBV9 and TRBJ2-4; D gene unclear. The V gene's germline CDR1 is SGDLS and CDR2 YYNGEE. The V and J ends lost 4 bases and 4 bases respectively, with 15 bases between them. The CDR3 is made up of 15 amino acids.